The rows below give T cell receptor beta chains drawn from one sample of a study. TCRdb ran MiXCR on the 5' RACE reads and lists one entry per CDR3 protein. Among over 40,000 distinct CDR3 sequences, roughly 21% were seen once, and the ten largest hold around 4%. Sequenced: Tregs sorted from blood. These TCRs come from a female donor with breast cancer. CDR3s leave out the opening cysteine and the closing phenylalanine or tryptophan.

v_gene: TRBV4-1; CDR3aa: ASRGRLVPGANVLT
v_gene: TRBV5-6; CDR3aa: ASSLGGQGYNQPQH
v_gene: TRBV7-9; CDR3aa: TSSARLAMNEQF
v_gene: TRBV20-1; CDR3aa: SARDRAAGPNEQF
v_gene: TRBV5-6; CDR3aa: ASSTRWLAGFSYNEQF
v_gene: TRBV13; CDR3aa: ASSLSPSGGETQY
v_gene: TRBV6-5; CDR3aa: ASSTGSVRSYT
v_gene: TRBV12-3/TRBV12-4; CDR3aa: ASSLGQGASAF
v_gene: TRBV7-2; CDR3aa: ASSLAPRWTAAGDTQY
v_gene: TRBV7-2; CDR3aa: ASSLVGQLNTEAF
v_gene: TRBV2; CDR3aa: ASSVLGRTQEGQY
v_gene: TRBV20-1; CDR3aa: GAPGRQEGDEQF
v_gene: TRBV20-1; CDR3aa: SARPWTSAYEQY
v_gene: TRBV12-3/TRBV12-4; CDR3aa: ASSLGITSPYEQY
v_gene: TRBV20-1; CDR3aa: SARVESEQY
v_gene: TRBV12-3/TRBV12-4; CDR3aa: ASRRTDTQY
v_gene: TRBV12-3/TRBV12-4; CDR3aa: ASYPSRPLH